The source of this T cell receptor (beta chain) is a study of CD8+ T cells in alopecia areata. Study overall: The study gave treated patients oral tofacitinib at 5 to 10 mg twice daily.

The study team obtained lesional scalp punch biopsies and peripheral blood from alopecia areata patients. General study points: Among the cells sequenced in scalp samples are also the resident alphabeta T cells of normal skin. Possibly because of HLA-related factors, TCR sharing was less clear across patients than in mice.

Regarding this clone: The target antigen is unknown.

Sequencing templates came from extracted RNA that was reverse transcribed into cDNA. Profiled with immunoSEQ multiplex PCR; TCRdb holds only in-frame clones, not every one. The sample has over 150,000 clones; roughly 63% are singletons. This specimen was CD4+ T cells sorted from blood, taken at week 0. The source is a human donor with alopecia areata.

In nucleotides, the CDR3 is TGTGCCATCAGTCCTCGGGACACCCAAGGCACTGAAGCTTTCTTT. Translation gives CAISPRDTQGTEAFF. The chain is built from TRBV10-3 and TRBJ1-1; possibly TRBD1 for D (6 bases). Trimming left V 5 bases short and J 4 bases short, with 17 bases between. This CDR3 region has 15 residues. CDR1 ENHRY and CDR2 SYGVKD come from the germline V gene.